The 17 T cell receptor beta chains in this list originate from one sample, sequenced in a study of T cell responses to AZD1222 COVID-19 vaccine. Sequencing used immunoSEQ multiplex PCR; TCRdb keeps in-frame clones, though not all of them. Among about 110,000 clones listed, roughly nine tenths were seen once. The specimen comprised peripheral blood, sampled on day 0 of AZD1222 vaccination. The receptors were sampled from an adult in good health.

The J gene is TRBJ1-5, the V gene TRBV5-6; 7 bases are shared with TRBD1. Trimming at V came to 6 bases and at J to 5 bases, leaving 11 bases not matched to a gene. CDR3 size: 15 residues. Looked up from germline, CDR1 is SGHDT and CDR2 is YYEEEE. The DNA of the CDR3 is TGTGCCAGCACCTCCCACGACAGGGATTATCAGCCCCAGCATTTT. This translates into CASTSHDRDYQPQHF.

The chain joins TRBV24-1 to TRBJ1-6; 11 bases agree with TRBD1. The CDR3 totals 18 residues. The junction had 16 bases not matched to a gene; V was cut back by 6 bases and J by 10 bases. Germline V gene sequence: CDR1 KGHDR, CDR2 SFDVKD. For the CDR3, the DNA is TGTGCCACCAGTCGACAGGACAGGGGGCGAAACGTAGGGTCACCCCTCCACTTT. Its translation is CATSRQDRGRNVGSPLHF.

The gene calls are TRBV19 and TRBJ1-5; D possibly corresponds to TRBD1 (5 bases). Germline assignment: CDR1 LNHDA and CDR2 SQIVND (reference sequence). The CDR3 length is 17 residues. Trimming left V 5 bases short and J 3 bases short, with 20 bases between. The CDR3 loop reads CASSSPRDGAFNQPQHF. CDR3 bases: TGTGCCAGTAGTTCCCCCCGGGACGGAGCCTTCAATCAGCCCCAGCATTTT.

The CDR3 is CASSQAAGGLSYNEQFF. The CDR3 bases are TGTGCCAGCAGCCAAGCTGCAGGGGGGCTCTCCTACAATGAGCAGTTCTTC. The chain combines TRBV3-1 (or the pseudogene TRBV3-2) with TRBJ2-1; D is possibly TRBD1 (7 bases). This CDR3 spans 17 amino acids. V was pared by 1 base and J by 0 bases, with 13 bases between. Germline V gives CDR1 LGHDT, CDR2 YNNKEL (reference sequence).

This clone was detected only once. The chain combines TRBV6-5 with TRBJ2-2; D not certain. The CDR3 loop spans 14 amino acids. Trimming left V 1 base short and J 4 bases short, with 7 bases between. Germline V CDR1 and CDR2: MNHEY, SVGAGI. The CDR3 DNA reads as TGTGCCAGCAGTTACTACCAGAGCACCGGGGAGCTGTTTTTT. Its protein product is CASSYYQSTGELFF.

The CDR3 bases are TGTGCCAGCAGCCGAGAACAGCCGGAGCTCCTCGCAGCTTTCTTT. It codes for CASSREQPELLAAFF. The rearrangement links TRBV2 to TRBJ1-1; D is unclear. The CDR3 covers 15 residues. V was trimmed by 6 bases and J by 10 bases, leaving 24 bases between them. Germline V gene lookup returns CDR1 SNHLY and CDR2 FYNNEI.

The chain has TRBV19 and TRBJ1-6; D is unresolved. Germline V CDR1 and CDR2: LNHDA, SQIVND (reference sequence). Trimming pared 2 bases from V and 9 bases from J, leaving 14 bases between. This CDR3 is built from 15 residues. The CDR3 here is CASSIQAAIPSPLHF. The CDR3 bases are TGTGCCAGTAGTATACAGGCGGCCATTCCTTCACCCCTCCACTTT.

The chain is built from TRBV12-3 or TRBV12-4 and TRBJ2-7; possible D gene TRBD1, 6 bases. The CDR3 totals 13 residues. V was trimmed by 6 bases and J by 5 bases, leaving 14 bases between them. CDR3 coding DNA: TGTGCCAGCAGCACTAACAGGGACAACGAGCAGTACTTC. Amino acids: CASSTNRDNEQYF.

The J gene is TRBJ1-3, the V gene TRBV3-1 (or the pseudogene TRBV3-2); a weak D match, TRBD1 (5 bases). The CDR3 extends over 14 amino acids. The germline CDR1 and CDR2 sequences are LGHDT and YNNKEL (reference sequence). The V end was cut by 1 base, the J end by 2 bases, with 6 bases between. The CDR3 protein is CASSQVGAGNTIYF. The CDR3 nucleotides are TGTGCCAGCAGCCAAGTAGGGGCTGGAAACACCATATATTTT.

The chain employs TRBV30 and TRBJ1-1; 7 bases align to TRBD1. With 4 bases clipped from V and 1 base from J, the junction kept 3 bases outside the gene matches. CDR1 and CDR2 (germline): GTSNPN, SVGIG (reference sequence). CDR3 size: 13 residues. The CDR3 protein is CAWTGQPNTEAFF. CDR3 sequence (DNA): TGTGCCTGGACGGGACAGCCGAACACTGAAGCTTTCTTT.

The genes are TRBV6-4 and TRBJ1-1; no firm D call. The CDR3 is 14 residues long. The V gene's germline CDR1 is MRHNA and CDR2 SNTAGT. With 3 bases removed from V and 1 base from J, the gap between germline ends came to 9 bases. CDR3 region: CASSEIAENTEAFF. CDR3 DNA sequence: TGTGCCAGCAGTGAAATTGCCGAGAACACTGAAGCTTTCTTT.

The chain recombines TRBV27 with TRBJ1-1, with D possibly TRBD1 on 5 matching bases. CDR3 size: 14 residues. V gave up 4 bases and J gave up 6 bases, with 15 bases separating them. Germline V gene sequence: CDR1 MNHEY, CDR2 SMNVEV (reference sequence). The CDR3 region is CASSSRGQGAEAFF. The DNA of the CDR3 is TGTGCCAGCAGTTCCCGCGGGCAGGGCGCTGAAGCTTTCTTT.

The CDR3 loop reads CSAQRQGRDIQYF. For the CDR3, the DNA is TGCAGCGCCCAACGACAGGGAAGGGACATTCAGTACTTC. The chain joins TRBV29-1 to TRBJ2-4, with 7 bases that match TRBD1. V was pared by 7 bases and J by 8 bases, with 11 bases of the junction left unmatched. This CDR3 spans 13 amino acids. Germline-derived CDR1 and CDR2 are SQVTM and ANQGSEA.

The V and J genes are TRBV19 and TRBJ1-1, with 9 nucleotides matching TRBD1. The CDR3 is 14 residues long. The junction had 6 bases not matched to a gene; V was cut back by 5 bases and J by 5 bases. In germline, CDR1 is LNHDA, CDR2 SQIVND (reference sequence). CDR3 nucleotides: TGTGCCAGTAGTGAACAGGGGGCTTGGACTGAAGCTTTCTTT. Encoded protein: CASSEQGAWTEAFF.

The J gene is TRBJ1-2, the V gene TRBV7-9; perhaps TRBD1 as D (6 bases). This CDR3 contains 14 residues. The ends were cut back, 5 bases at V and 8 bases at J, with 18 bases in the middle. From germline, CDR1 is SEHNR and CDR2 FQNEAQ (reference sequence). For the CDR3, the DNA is TGTGCCAGCAGCCGCCCCGAGGGGGGGAACGGCTACACCTTC. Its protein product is CASSRPEGGNGYTF.

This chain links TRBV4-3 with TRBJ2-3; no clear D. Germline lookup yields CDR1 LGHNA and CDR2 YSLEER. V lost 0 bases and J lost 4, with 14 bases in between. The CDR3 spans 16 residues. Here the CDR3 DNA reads TGCGCCAGCAGCCAAGAACAGCCTCCCCGTCCAGATACGCAGTATTTT. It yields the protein CASSQEQPPRPDTQYF.

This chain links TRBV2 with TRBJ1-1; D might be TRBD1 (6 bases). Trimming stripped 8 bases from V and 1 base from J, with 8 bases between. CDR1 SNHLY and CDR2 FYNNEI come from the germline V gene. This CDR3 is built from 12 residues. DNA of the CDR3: TGTGCCAGCCACAGGGCGAACACTGAAGCTTTCTTT. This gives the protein CASHRANTEAFF.